A selection of T cell receptor beta chains follows, all from one sample in a study of T cell responses to AZD1222 COVID-19 vaccine. TCRdb keeps only in-frame clones here, not all; method: immunoSEQ multiplex PCR. Of about 150,000 clones in the sample, roughly 89% were seen once. Here the sequenced sample was peripheral blood, taken 28 days after the second AZD1222 dose. Receptor source: an adult who received the AZD1222 COVID-19 vaccine. CDR3s include the opening cysteine and the closing phenylalanine or tryptophan. D genes are given only for firm matches. The listing skips clone size in some rows; elsewhere it reads once, few, many or a size class.

-	TRBV5-1	TRBJ1-6	-	CASSLAGLGSPLHF	TGCGCCAGCAGCTTGGCGGGGCTAGGTTCACCCCTCCACTTT
-	TRBV29-1	TRBJ2-3	TRBD2	CSARGGLEVDTQYF	TGCAGCGCTCGCGGGGGTCTCGAAGTTGATACGCAGTATTTT
-	TRBV5-1	TRBJ2-7	-	CASSYGRLVGTSSYEQYF	TGCGCCAGCAGCTATGGGCGGTTGGTCGGGACATCGTCTTACGAGCAGTACTTC
-	TRBV23-1	TRBJ2-3	-	CASSHSGTPKVTDTQYF	TGCGCCAGCAGTCATTCCGGGACACCAAAAGTCACAGATACGCAGTATTTT
-	TRBV9	TRBJ2-1	-	CASSPRGPISYNEQFF	TGTGCCAGCAGCCCCAGGGGACCAATCTCCTACAATGAGCAGTTCTTC
few	TRBV29-1	TRBJ1-1	-	CSAAGKAGTEAFF	TGCAGCGCTGCAGGGAAGGCGGGCACTGAAGCTTTCTTT
once	TRBV5-4	TRBJ2-1	TRBD2	CASSLGGGAVYEQFF	TGTGCCAGCAGCTTAGGCGGGGGGGCCGTGTATGAGCAGTTCTTC
-	TRBV7-9	TRBJ2-7	-	CASSPHGYEQYF	TGTGCCAGCAGCCCCCACGGTTACGAGCAGTACTTC
-	TRBV12-3/TRBV12-4	TRBJ1-1	TRBD1	CASTTGTVEAFF	TGTGCCAGCACCACCGGGACAGTTGAAGCTTTCTTT
-	TRBV5-4	TRBJ2-3	TRBD1	CASRPDRGSTDTQYF	TGTGCCAGCAGACCGGACAGGGGGAGCACAGATACGCAGTATTTT
-	TRBV9	TRBJ1-5	-	CASSVALNQPQHF	TGTGCCAGCAGCGTAGCGCTCAATCAGCCCCAGCATTTT
-	TRBV10-1	TRBJ2-1	-	CASSESGQARNEQFF	TGCGCCAGCAGTGAGTCGGGGCAAGCGAGGAATGAGCAGTTCTTC
-	TRBV11-2	TRBJ2-5	-	CASSLARGGQETQYF	TGTGCCAGCAGCTTAGCCCGGGGAGGCCAAGAGACCCAGTACTTC
-	TRBV6-2/TRBV6-3	TRBJ1-5	-	CASSNLGEGGSNQPQHF	TGTGCCAGCAGCAACCTCGGGGAGGGCGGTAGCAATCAGCCCCAGCATTTT
-	TRBV3-1/TRBV3-2	TRBJ1-1	-	CASRLLQDTEAFF	TGTGCCAGCAGACTATTACAGGACACTGAAGCTTTCTTT
-	TRBV5-1	TRBJ1-2	-	CASTLLPRNYGYTF	TGCGCCAGCACCTTGCTCCCCAGGAACTATGGCTACACCTTC
-	TRBV5-5	TRBJ1-2	-	CASSQGYDYGYTF	TGTGCCAGCAGCCAGGGGTACGACTATGGCTACACCTTC
-	TRBV28	TRBJ2-7	-	CASSPLGQGDYEQYF	TGTGCCAGCAGTCCGCTAGGGCAAGGGGATTACGAGCAGTACTTC
-	TRBV2	TRBJ1-5	TRBD1	CAIRRQGAQPQHF	TGTGCCATCCGACGACAGGGGGCTCAGCCCCAGCATTTT
once	TRBV7-6	TRBJ2-2	-	CASSLPSGYRGELFF	TGTGCCAGCAGCTTACCCTCGGGGTACAGGGGGGAGCTGTTTTTT
-	TRBV12-3/TRBV12-4	TRBJ2-2	-	CASSLYEAGELFF	TGTGCCAGCAGTTTATATGAGGCCGGGGAGCTGTTTTTT
once	TRBV6-5	TRBJ1-2	-	CASSYGQGKGYTF	TGTGCCAGCAGTTACGGCCAGGGTAAAGGCTACACCTTC
-	TRBV10-3	TRBJ1-6	-	CAISDGEGDSPRF	TGTGCCATCAGTGATGGGGAGGGAGACAGTCCAAGGTTT
-	TRBV19	TRBJ1-2	TRBD1	CASSIGTGTYGYTF	TGTGCCAGTAGTATAGGGACAGGGACCTATGGCTACACCTTC
few	TRBV10-2	TRBJ2-5	-	CASSESWGSTSQETQYF	TGCGCCAGCAGTGAGTCTTGGGGGTCGACCAGCCAAGAGACCCAGTACTTC
-	TRBV6-5	TRBJ1-2	-	CASTEAGVGGYTF	TGTGCCAGCACCGAGGCAGGGGTTGGTGGCTACACCTTC
-	TRBV30	TRBJ1-6	-	CAWSVGAGDSPLHF	TGTGCCTGGAGTGTTGGGGCAGGGGATTCACCCCTCCACTTT
-	TRBV6-1	TRBJ1-1	-	CASSDRWTEAFF	TGTGCCAGCAGTGACAGATGGACTGAAGCTTTCTTT
-	TRBV7-9	TRBJ1-5	TRBD1	CASSLVRGGTGNQPQHF	TGTGCCAGCAGCTTAGTCAGAGGAGGGACAGGGAATCAGCCCCAGCATTTT
-	TRBV20-1	TRBJ1-1	-	CSAADSQF	TGCAGTGCCGCCGACTCGCAGTTT
-	TRBV19	TRBJ1-2	-	CASSEEQVVLGYTF	TGTGCCAGTAGTGAGGAACAGGTCGTCCTCGGCTACACCTTC
-	TRBV27	TRBJ2-1	-	CASSKQRVDEQFF	TGTGCCAGCAGTAAACAGCGGGTCGATGAGCAGTTCTTC
-	TRBV4-2	TRBJ2-2	-	CASSQDPLGGNTGELFF	TGTGCCAGCAGCCAAGATCCCCTTGGCGGGAACACCGGGGAGCTGTTTTTT
-	TRBV7-2	TRBJ2-3	-	CASSPPGRDTQYF	TGTGCCAGCAGCCCGCCGGGTAGGGATACGCAGTATTTT
-	TRBV7-9	TRBJ2-5	TRBD2	CASSFGSGGAYQETQYF	TGTGCCAGCAGCTTCGGAAGCGGGGGAGCGTACCAAGAGACCCAGTACTTC
-	TRBV6-4	TRBJ2-3	-	CASSVGESDTQYF	TGTGCCAGCAGTGTAGGCGAATCGGATACGCAGTATTTT
-	TRBV5-4	TRBJ1-2	-	CASSRDRRGYTF	TGTGCCAGCAGCCGGGACCGTAGGGGCTACACCTTC
-	TRBV4-3	TRBJ2-1	TRBD1	CASSQGQRSYNEQFF	TGCGCCAGCAGCCAGGGACAGAGATCCTACAATGAGCAGTTCTTC
-	TRBV6-4	TRBJ1-1	-	CASSDSHKGRAEAFF	TGTGCCAGCAGTGACTCCCACAAGGGTAGGGCTGAAGCTTTCTTT
-	TRBV19	TRBJ1-2	TRBD1	CASSWGTDDYTF	TGTGCCAGTAGTTGGGGGACAGACGACTACACCTTC
-	TRBV5-1	TRBJ2-7	-	CASSGLSSYEQYF	TGCGCCAGCAGCGGACTATCCTCCTACGAGCAGTACTTC
-	TRBV5-1	TRBJ2-2	TRBD1	CASSEGALTGELFF	TGCGCCAGCAGTGAGGGGGCGCTCACCGGGGAGCTGTTTTTT
-	TRBV2	TRBJ2-1	TRBD2	CASSDIQRGKVKNEQFF	TGTGCCAGCAGTGACATTCAGCGGGGGAAGGTTAAAAATGAGCAGTTCTTC
-	TRBV7-9	TRBJ1-4	-	CASSLNRGTNEKLFF	TGTGCCAGCAGCTTAAACAGAGGAACTAATGAAAAACTGTTTTTT
-	TRBV5-6	TRBJ1-1	-	CASLGKLGTEAFF	TGTGCCAGTCTGGGGAAACTGGGGACTGAAGCTTTCTTT
-	TRBV4-1	TRBJ1-2	-	CASSHPPRSYGYTF	TGCGCCAGCAGCCACCCGCCCCGGTCCTATGGCTACACCTTC
-	TRBV5-5	TRBJ2-1	TRBD2	CASSPFGGGYNEQFF	TGTGCCAGCAGCCCCTTTGGCGGGGGCTACAATGAGCAGTTCTTC
-	TRBV2	TRBJ1-2	TRBD1	CASRSPGGGYGYTF	TGTGCCAGCAGGAGCCCAGGGGGAGGCTATGGCTACACCTTC
-	TRBV30	TRBJ2-3	TRBD2	CAWMPYAGLAGGPRPDTQYF	TGTGCCTGGATGCCATACGCCGGACTAGCGGGGGGGCCTAGGCCAGATACGCAGTATTTT
-	TRBV30	TRBJ2-6	-	CAWSVKVTGANVLTF	TGTGCCTGGAGTGTAAAGGTGACGGGGGCCAACGTCCTGACTTTC
-	TRBV5-1	TRBJ1-4	TRBD1	CASSTTGVEEKLFF	TGCGCCAGCAGCACGACAGGGGTCGAGGAAAAACTGTTTTTT